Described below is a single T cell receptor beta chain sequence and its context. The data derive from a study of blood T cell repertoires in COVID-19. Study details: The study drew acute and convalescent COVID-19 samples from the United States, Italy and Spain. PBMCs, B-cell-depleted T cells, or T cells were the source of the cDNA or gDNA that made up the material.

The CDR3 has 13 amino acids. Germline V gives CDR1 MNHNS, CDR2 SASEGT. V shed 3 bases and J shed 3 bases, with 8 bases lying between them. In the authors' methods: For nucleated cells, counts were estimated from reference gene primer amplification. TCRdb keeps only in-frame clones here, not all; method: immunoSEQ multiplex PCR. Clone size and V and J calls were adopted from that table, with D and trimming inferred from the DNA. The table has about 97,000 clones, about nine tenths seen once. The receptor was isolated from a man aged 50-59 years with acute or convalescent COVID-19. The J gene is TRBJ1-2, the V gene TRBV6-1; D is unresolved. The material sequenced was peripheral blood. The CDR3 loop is CASSDSTDYGYTF. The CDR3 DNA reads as TGTGCCAGCAGTGATAGTACGGACTATGGCTACACCTTC.